This passage covers 15 T cell receptor beta chains from one sample sequenced in a study of blood T cell repertoires in COVID-19. Libraries were prepared by immunoSEQ multiplex PCR; TCRdb keeps only in-frame clonotypes and omits some of them. The table shows more than 250,000 clones, with more than 75% occurring only once. The sample comprised peripheral blood. The receptors here all came from a man between 45 and 60 years old with active or convalescent COVID-19.

The table lists this clone with a count of one. CDR3 amino acids: CSVAGAPTAEQYF. The CDR3 coding sequence is TGCAGCGTAGCGGGAGCCCCCACAGCCGAGCAGTACTTC. V is TRBV29-1 and J is TRBJ2-7; 8 nucleotides line up with TRBD2. The CDR3 spans 13 residues. With 6 bases clipped from V and 6 bases from J, the junction kept 10 bases outside the gene matches. Germline CDR1 and CDR2: SQVTM and ANQGSEA.

This clone appeared a few times. The chain combines TRBV6-5 with TRBJ1-2; D perhaps matches TRBD1 (6 bases). This CDR3 is built from 15 residues. CDR1 and CDR2 from the germline V gene are MNHEY and SVGAGI. V was shortened by 5 bases and J by 4 bases, with 17 bases between the two germline ends. DNA of the CDR3: TGTGCCAGCAGTCCTAATATACAGGGCATCTATGGCTACACCTTC. It encodes CASSPNIQGIYGYTF.

The gene calls are TRBV30 and TRBJ2-1; 7 positions agree with TRBD1. The J segment lost 0 bases and the V segment lost 2 bases, leaving 7 bases of the junction unmatched. CDR1 and CDR2 from the germline V gene are GTSNPN and SVGIG (reference sequence). The CDR3 is 16 residues long. CDR3 coding DNA: TGTGCCTGGAGTAGACCGGGACAGAGCTCCTACAATGAGCAGTTCTTC. Residues: CAWSRPGQSSYNEQFF.

The chain is built from TRBV15 and TRBJ2-5, with 10 bases lining up with TRBD1. The CDR3 is 17 amino acids. V shed 0 bases, J shed 5 bases, and the junction held 9 bases outside the gene matches. Germline assignment: CDR1 LNHNV and CDR2 YYDKDF (reference sequence). This CDR3 reads CATSRDELGQGGETQYF. Written as DNA, the CDR3 is TGTGCCACCAGCAGAGATGAACTCGGACAGGGGGGCGAGACCCAGTACTTC.

The chain uses TRBV3-1 (or the pseudogene TRBV3-2) and TRBJ2-1; D is possibly TRBD2 (6 bases). V lost 1 base and J 6 bases, leaving 13 bases between the germline ends. CDR1 is LGHDT and CDR2 is YNNKEL in the germline V gene (reference sequence). This CDR3 has 15 residues. CDR3 DNA sequence: TGTGCCAGCAGCCAAGTTCCCGGGAGCTCCAATGAGCAGTTCTTC. Translated: CASSQVPGSSNEQFF.

On this clone itself: Other DNA sequences of this sample code for an identical CDR3. The V call is TRBV28, the J call TRBJ1-1; D may be TRBD1 (6 bases). Germline-derived CDR1 and CDR2 are MDHEN and SYDVKM. V lost 3 bases and J lost 0, with 8 bases in between. The CDR3 runs 14 residues. The CDR3 DNA reads TGTGCCAGCAGTTTCACAGGGATGAACACTGAAGCTTTCTTT. Protein product: CASSFTGMNTEAFF.

The V and J genes are TRBV5-1 and TRBJ1-2; 7 nucleotides align to TRBD1. The CDR3 is made up of 15 amino acids. The V gene end was trimmed by 2 bases and the J gene end by 6 bases; junction bases not matched to a gene: 10. The V gene's germline CDR1 is SGHRS and CDR2 YFSETQ. In DNA, the CDR3 is TGCGCCAGCAGCTTTTCAGGGACAGAACATGATGGCTACACCTTC. It encodes CASSFSGTEHDGYTF.

This CDR3 reads CAWSAVQRDYNEQFF. As DNA, the CDR3 is TGTGCCTGGAGTGCGGTCCAGCGGGACTACAATGAGCAGTTCTTC. This chain connects TRBV30 to TRBJ2-1, with TRBD2 identical over 7 bases. Germline trimming cut 1 base from V and 3 bases from J; bases unmatched to any gene: 6. This CDR3 spans 15 amino acids. Looked up from germline, CDR1 is GTSNPN and CDR2 is SVGIG (reference sequence).

The CDR3 is CASSRKEGTANYGYTF. The CDR3 DNA reads TGCGCCAGCAGCCGGAAGGAAGGGACAGCTAACTATGGCTACACCTTC. This rearrangement joins TRBV4-3 to TRBJ1-2; 7 bases are shared with TRBD1. V trimming: 4 bases; J trimming: 0 bases; junction bases outside the gene matches: 8. The CDR3 totals 16 residues. CDR1 LGHNA and CDR2 YSLEER come from the germline V gene.

The chain employs TRBV24-1 and TRBJ1-1; TRBD1 might be the D (6 bases). The CDR3 length is 14 residues. Trimming pared 5 bases from V and 5 bases from J, leaving 14 bases between. Germline V CDR1 and CDR2: KGHDR, SFDVKD. CDR3 sequence reads: CATSVRRGGTEAFF. In DNA, the CDR3 is TGTGCCACCAGTGTCCGGAGAGGGGGAACTGAAGCTTTCTTT.

This chain connects TRBV29-1 to TRBJ1-2; tentative D call: TRBD1 (5 bases). V lost 4 bases, J lost 4 bases, and 19 bases lay in between. CDR1 and CDR2 (germline): SQVTM, ANQGSEA. The CDR3 extends over 15 amino acids. This CDR3 is CSVGGSDRTLYGYTF. The CDR3 nucleotides are TGCAGCGTTGGAGGTTCCGACAGAACCCTCTATGGCTACACCTTC. Full variable domain (outside the CDR3, taken from reference TRBV29-1 and TRBJ1-2): SAVISQKPSRDICQRGTSLTIQCQVDSQVTMMFWYRQQPGQSLTLIATANQGSEATYESGFVIDKFPISRPNLTFSTLTVSNMSPEDSSIYLCSVGGSDRTLYGYTFGSGTRLTVV.

CDR3 region: CASSSGTGAYGYTF. CDR3 DNA sequence: TGTGCCAGCAGCTCCGGGACAGGGGCCTATGGCTACACCTTC. This chain links TRBV7-2 with TRBJ1-2; 10 nucleotides agree with TRBD1. V shed 4 bases and J 4 bases; nucleotides not matched to a gene: 3. Germline CDR1 reads SGHTA; CDR2 reads FQGNSA. The CDR3 is 14 residues long.

This chain links TRBV6-5 with TRBJ2-1; 9 nucleotides align to TRBD2. The CDR3 is 16 residues long. CDR1 is MNHEY and CDR2 is SVGAGI in the germline V gene. With 4 bases clipped from V and 4 bases from J, the junction kept 8 bases outside the gene matches. CDR3 in amino acids: CASSSTQAGGYNEQFF. CDR3 sequence (DNA): TGTGCCAGCAGTTCCACGCAAGCGGGAGGTTACAATGAGCAGTTCTTC.

The J gene is TRBJ1-2, the V gene TRBV20-1; 11 nucleotides line up with TRBD1. The V gene's germline CDR1 is DFQATT and CDR2 SNEGSKA (reference sequence). The length of the CDR3 is 15 residues. J was trimmed by 4 bases and V by 3 bases; bases with no gene match: 7. The CDR3 here is CSASHSGTGGYGYTF. CDR3 nucleotides: TGCAGTGCTAGTCATTCAGGGACAGGGGGCTATGGCTACACCTTC.

The chain couples TRBV14 to TRBJ1-5; the match to TRBD1 covers 7 bases. The CDR3 has 17 residues. V lost 6 bases and J lost 2; bases outside the gene matches: 13. Germline V gene data show CDR1 as SGHDN and CDR2 as FVKESK. CDR3 sequence reads: CASSLLQGGRGNQPQHF. As DNA, the CDR3 is TGTGCCAGCAGTCTTCTACAAGGGGGCCGGGGCAATCAGCCCCAGCATTTT.